The subject of this entry is one T cell receptor (beta chain). Antigen: not known. The entry originates in a study of T cell responses to AZD1222 COVID-19 vaccine. Overall study context: Pooling covered second doses at about 4 or about 12 weeks.

This CDR3 has 13 residues. Trimming pared 5 bases from V and 6 bases from J, leaving 13 bases between. CDR1 is MGHRA, CDR2 YSYEKL, per germline. Study-level results: The study reported that nearly half of spike-specific TCRs target unmutated variant regions. Increases in Spike-specific TCR breadth and depth were seen after two AZD1222 doses.

The method was immunoSEQ multiplex PCR; TCRdb's version includes in-frame clones alone and lacks a portion of them. Of roughly 100,000 clones in the sample, 90% to 95% were seen once. The V gene is TRBV4-1, the J gene TRBJ1-1; D gene unclear. The receptor was derived from an adult in good health. Sample: peripheral blood, taken on day 0 of AZD1222 vaccination. CDR3 sequence reads: CASSIPGTAEAFF. CDR3 coding DNA: TGCGCCAGCAGCATCCCGGGAACCGCTGAAGCTTTCTTT.